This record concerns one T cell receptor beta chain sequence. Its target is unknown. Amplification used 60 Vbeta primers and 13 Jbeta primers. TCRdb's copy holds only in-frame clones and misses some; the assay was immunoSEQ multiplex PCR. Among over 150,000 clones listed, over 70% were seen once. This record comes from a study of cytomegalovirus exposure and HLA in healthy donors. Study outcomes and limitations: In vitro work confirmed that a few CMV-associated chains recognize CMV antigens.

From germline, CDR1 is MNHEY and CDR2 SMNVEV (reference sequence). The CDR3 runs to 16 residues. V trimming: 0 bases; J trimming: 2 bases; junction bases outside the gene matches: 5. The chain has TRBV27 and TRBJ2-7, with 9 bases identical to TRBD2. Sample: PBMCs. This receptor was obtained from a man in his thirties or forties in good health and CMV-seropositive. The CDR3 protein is CASSLSLAGATYEQYF. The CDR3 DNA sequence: TGTGCCAGCAGTTTATCTTTAGCGGGAGCCACCTACGAGCAGTACTTC.